The rows below give T cell receptor beta chains drawn from one sample of a study of blood T cell repertoires in COVID-19. Here immunoSEQ multiplex PCR was the method, and the copy in TCRdb shows in-frame clones only, minus some. The data hold about 270,000 clones, with roughly nine tenths observed a single time. What was sequenced was PBMCs or T cells enriched from blood (not recorded which). Receptor source: a woman younger than 30 who had recovered from COVID-19. Each CDR3 is given with its conserved first and last residue. D genes are given only for firm matches. For some rows the clone size is stated as once, few or many, or as a class when expanded; others skip it.

v_call	clone_size	d_call	j_call	cdr3_nt	cdr3_aa
TRBV7-3	few	TRBD2	TRBJ2-7	TGTGCCAGCAGCTTACTCTCGGGGGGAGAGCAGTACTTC	CASSLLSGGEQYF
TRBV10-3	NA	NA	TRBJ1-5	TGTGCCATCAGTGAGGGCGGGCAAGTTAGCAATCAGCCCCAGCATTTT	CAISEGGQVSNQPQHF
TRBV14	NA	NA	TRBJ1-1	TGTGCCAGCAGTAACACACAGAACACTGAAGCTTTCTTT	CASSNTQNTEAFF
TRBV15	few	NA	TRBJ1-2	TGTGCCACCAGCAGATCCGTGGAGGGCTATGGCTACACCTTC	CATSRSVEGYGYTF
TRBV18	NA	NA	TRBJ2-6	TGTGCCAGCTCACCAAATCCCTTCTCTGGGGCCAACGTCCTGACTTTC	CASSPNPFSGANVLTF
TRBV27	NA	NA	TRBJ2-7	TGTGCCACTGTGGACAGGGAGGGCGAGCAGTACTTC	CATVDREGEQYF
TRBV2	NA	NA	TRBJ1-2	TGTGCCAGCAGCCCTGAATTCTCAGGAATCTATGGCTACACCTTC	CASSPEFSGIYGYTF
TRBV6-5	once	TRBD2	TRBJ2-1	TGTGCCACTTCGACAGCGGGGAGCTCCTACAATGAGCAGTTCTTC	CATSTAGSSYNEQFF
TRBV15	NA	TRBD2	TRBJ2-2	TGTGCCACCAGCAGAGAACGGGGCAGCGGGGGGGCGATGTACACCGGGGAGCTGTTTTTT	CATSRERGSGGAMYTGELFF
TRBV6-5	few	TRBD1	TRBJ1-1	TGTGCCAGTAGAGAGGGGGCGGAAGCTTTCTTT	CASREGAEAFF
TRBV5-6	many	NA	TRBJ1-5	TGTGCCAGCAGCGCACGAGGCTCCTATCAGCCCCAGCATTTT	CASSARGSYQPQHF
TRBV28	few	NA	TRBJ1-5	TGTGCCAGCAGTTCACAGGCCACACGAAGCAATCAGCCCCAGCATTTT	CASSSQATRSNQPQHF
TRBV29-1	once	TRBD1	TRBJ1-2	TGCAGCGTTGAAAAGGGGACAGGGAATGGCTACACCTTC	CSVEKGTGNGYTF
TRBV5-1	NA	NA	TRBJ2-3	TGCGCCAGCAGCTTGATCGCAGATACGCAGTATTTT	CASSLIADTQYF
TRBV2	NA	TRBD2	TRBJ2-1	TGTGCCCGAAATAGCGGGGAACTCACGGGGCAGTTCTTC	CARNSGELTGQFF
TRBV2	NA	TRBD1	TRBJ1-3	TGTGCCAGCAGTGCGCGGTATGGGACAGGGGGTAGTGGAAACACCATATATTTT	CASSARYGTGGSGNTIYF
TRBV19	few	NA	TRBJ1-1	TGTGCCAGTACCCCAATAAGGCGTACAGGTGTTGGCACTGAAGCTTTCTTT	CASTPIRRTGVGTEAFF
TRBV21-1	NA	NA	TRBJ1-1	NA	CASDHGFGQGSLNTEAFF
TRBV5-4	NA	NA	TRBJ1-4	TGTGCCAGCAGCCTGGACAGAGGAGGACTGTTTTTT	CASSLDRGGLFF
TRBV19	NA	NA	TRBJ1-1	TGTGCCAGTAGTATAGATCCGTCGGGGGTTGACACTGAAGCTTTCTTT	CASSIDPSGVDTEAFF
TRBV3-1/TRBV3-2	NA	NA	TRBJ2-7	TGTGCCAGCAGCCAAGTGAGAGGTGGTCGGGACGAGCAGTACTTC	CASSQVRGGRDEQYF
TRBV28	NA	NA	TRBJ1-1	TGTGCCAGCAGTTTACCTACCATCTATGAAGCTTTCTTT	CASSLPTIYEAFF
TRBV5-3	few	NA	TRBJ2-6	TGTGCCAGAAGCTTGTTTTGGACAGCCTACTCTGGGGCCAACGTCCTGACTTTC	CARSLFWTAYSGANVLTF
TRBV6-5	NA	TRBD1	TRBJ1-2	TGTGCCAGCAGGCCCGGACAGGGTAGGGGCTACACCTTC	CASRPGQGRGYTF
TRBV7-9	NA	TRBD1	TRBJ1-6	TGTGCCAGCAGAGGGACAGGGGGATTGGGTTCACCCCTCCACTTT	CASRGTGGLGSPLHF
TRBV9	NA	TRBD2	TRBJ2-1	TGTGCCAGCAGCCCAACCTGGGGGCGGGGGGACTACAATGAGCAGTTCTTC	CASSPTWGRGDYNEQFF
TRBV23-1	NA	TRBD1	TRBJ1-6	TGCGCCAGCAGCCTAAGGACAGGGGATTCACCCCTCCACTTT	CASSLRTGDSPLHF
TRBV28	NA	TRBD2	TRBJ2-7	TGTGCCACCGTCCGGGGGGGCTACGAGCAGTACTTC	CATVRGGYEQYF
TRBV2	once	TRBD1	TRBJ2-1	TGTGCCAGCAGTGAAGCTCGGGGACAGGGGTCCGAGCAGTTCTTC	CASSEARGQGSEQFF
TRBV5-8	once	NA	TRBJ2-3	TGTGCCAGCAGCCTGGGGGTAGACATTCCGCCTCAAGATACGCAGTATTTT	CASSLGVDIPPQDTQYF
TRBV6-1	NA	NA	TRBJ1-5	TGTGCCAGCAGTGAAGCGCTTCCAGGGGCTGGGCAGCCCCAGCATTTT	CASSEALPGAGQPQHF
TRBV3-1/TRBV3-2	NA	NA	TRBJ2-7	TGTGCCAGCAGCCAAGAAGGCGCTTGGACCCCGGAGGTCTACGAGCAGTACTTC	CASSQEGAWTPEVYEQYF
TRBV28	NA	NA	TRBJ1-1	TGTGCCAGCAGTTTCAGGTCTGAAGCTTTCTTT	CASSFRSEAFF
TRBV9	NA	TRBD2	TRBJ2-1	TGTGCCAGCAGCGGACCGGGGGGGCCCTACAATGAGCAGTTCTTC	CASSGPGGPYNEQFF
TRBV5-1	once	TRBD1	TRBJ1-1	TGCGCCAGCAGCATCGACAGGGCGAACACTGAAGCTTTCTTT	CASSIDRANTEAFF
TRBV18	NA	NA	TRBJ1-4	TGTGCCAGCTCACCAACGATTCGGGACACTGGACTGTTTTTT	CASSPTIRDTGLFF
TRBV4-1	NA	NA	TRBJ1-2	TGCGCCAGCAGCCAAGATAGTATTGGGCAGGGCAATGGCTACACCTTC	CASSQDSIGQGNGYTF
TRBV6-5	NA	NA	TRBJ1-6	TGTGCCAGCAGTATAGGAGGGCGGGCACCCCTCCACTTT	CASSIGGRAPLHF
TRBV2	NA	TRBD2	TRBJ2-2	TGTGCCAGCAGTGAAAAGCGGGGGGGTTACACCGGGGAGCTGTTTTTT	CASSEKRGGYTGELFF
TRBV15	NA	NA	TRBJ2-1	TGTGCCACCAGCCCACAAGGGGCTAGTTTCCAGGGCAATGAGCAGTTCTTC	CATSPQGASFQGNEQFF
TRBV27	NA	NA	TRBJ1-5	TGTGCCAGCAGTTTATTTAGGAGCATGGGTCAGCCCCAGCATTTT	CASSLFRSMGQPQHF
TRBV11-1	NA	TRBD1	TRBJ2-7	TGTGCCAGCACCCCGGGCACAGGGGCCTACGAGCAGTACTTC	CASTPGTGAYEQYF
TRBV4-2	NA	NA	TRBJ2-3	TGTGCCAGCAGCCTCGGGTCGACCGATACGCAGTATTTT	CASSLGSTDTQYF
TRBV7-2	many	TRBD2	TRBJ2-1	TGTGCCAGCAGCTGGGGGACTAGCGGGGGCTCTACTTACAATGAGCAGTTCTTC	CASSWGTSGGSTYNEQFF
TRBV10-3	NA	NA	TRBJ1-2	TGTGCCATCAGTGATAGGGCAGGGAACTATGGCTACACCTTC	CAISDRAGNYGYTF
TRBV25-1	NA	TRBD1	TRBJ1-1	TGTGCCAGCAGGTGGACAGGGGGCTCTGAAGCTTTCTTT	CASRWTGGSEAFF
TRBV3-1/TRBV3-2	NA	NA	TRBJ2-1	TGTGCCAGCAGCTTTATAGAGAATGAGCAGTTCTTC	CASSFIENEQFF
TRBV5-4	once	TRBD2	TRBJ2-2	TGTGCCAGCAGCTTGGGGCTAGCGGGGGGGCCCGCCGGGGAGCTGTTTTTT	CASSLGLAGGPAGELFF
TRBV5-1	NA	NA	TRBJ1-4	TGCGCCAGCAGAAGCGGAGCAACTAATGAAAAACTGTTTTTT	CASRSGATNEKLFF
TRBV2	NA	NA	TRBJ2-1	TGTGCCAGCAGTGAAAGAGGTGGCGAGCAGTTCTTC	CASSERGGEQFF
TRBV5-5	NA	NA	TRBJ2-7	TGTGCCAGCAGCTGGGGCTTAAAGGGGCCCTCCTACGAGCAGTACTTC	CASSWGLKGPSYEQYF
TRBV28	NA	TRBD1	TRBJ2-7	TGTGCCAGCAGTGACAGGGGGATCTACGAGCAGTACTTC	CASSDRGIYEQYF